This T cell receptor beta chain was profiled in a study of OX40 agonist ivuxolimab in advanced cancers. Study summary: All patients had ivuxolimab intravenously every 2 weeks at 0.01 to 10 mg/kg.

Study findings and constraints: The study found that CD8+ T cells averaged more expanded clones than CD4+.

The assay was immunoSEQ multiplex PCR, and TCRdb's table has in-frame clones only and misses some. The top ten hold approximately 5.4% of the sample, which has more than 55,000 clones, roughly 86% seen once. Concerning this clone: The target antigen is unknown.

The V end lost 5 bases, the J end lost 2 bases, and 13 bases lay between the germline ends. Germline V gene data show CDR1 as LNHDA and CDR2 as SQIVND (reference sequence). There are 15 residues in the CDR3. This TCR derives from an adult with an advanced solid tumor such as melanoma, head and neck, liver or kidney cancer. V is TRBV19 and J is TRBJ1-5; D uncertain. The specimen was CD4+ or CD8+ T cells sorted from blood, collected in a trial of the OX40 agonist ivuxolimab. The CDR3 DNA is TGTGCCAGTAGTGTGGTTTATATTGGCAATCAGCCCCAGCATTTT. Translated, it gives CASSVVYIGNQPQHF.